These 5 T cell receptor beta chains originate from one sample sequenced in a study of blood T cell repertoires in COVID-19. Some clones are missing from TCRdb's copy, which holds only in-frame ones; the method was immunoSEQ multiplex PCR. The top ten hold about 1.5% of the sample, which has under 200,000 clones, 65% to 90% seen once. Sequenced input: peripheral blood. These receptors were taken from a human donor in a cohort sampled during active COVID-19.

This chain joins TRBV27 and TRBJ1-1; no firm D call. V lost 3 bases and J lost 1, with 3 bases in between. The CDR3 contains 12 residues. Germline CDR1 MNHEY, CDR2 SMNVEV (reference sequence). Here the CDR3 DNA reads TGTGCCAGCAGTTTCGGGAACACTGAAGCTTTCTTT. It yields the protein CASSFGNTEAFF.

The rearrangement joins TRBV28 to TRBJ1-4, with a tentative D call TRBD1 (5 bases). The CDR3 has 16 amino acids. V was shortened by 6 bases and J by 2 bases, with 16 bases between the two germline ends. Germline lookup yields CDR1 MDHEN and CDR2 SYDVKM. The CDR3 nucleotides read TGTGCCAGCAGCCGGGGGATAGGGGTGACTAATGAAAAACTGTTTTTT. Protein product: CASSRGIGVTNEKLFF. Filled out from reference TRBV28 and TRBJ1-4, the complete variable domain reads DVKVTQSSRYLVKRTGEKVFLECVQDMDHENMFWYRQDPGLGLRLIYFSYDVKMKEKGDIPEGYSVSREKKERFSLILESASTNQTSMYLCASSRGIGVTNEKLFFGSGTQLSVL.

V gene TRBV18 combines with J gene TRBJ2-7; 10 bases are shared with TRBD1. Germline CDR1 reads KGHSH; CDR2 reads LQKENI. The CDR3 contains 16 residues. V gave up 0 bases and J gave up 0 bases; unmatched junction bases: 2. CDR3 DNA: TGTGCCAGCTCACCACCGGGACAGGGGTACTCCTACGAGCAGTACTTC. Amino acid sequence: CASSPPGQGYSYEQYF.

The rearrangement links TRBV7-9 to TRBJ2-4; 7 positions agree with TRBD2. This CDR3 is 16 amino acids long. From germline, CDR1 is SEHNR and CDR2 FQNEAQ (reference sequence). J was trimmed by 0 bases and V by 3 bases; bases with no gene match: 5. The CDR3 nucleotides read TGTGCCAGCAGCTTGGCACGGGAGGTAGCCAAAAACATTCAGTACTTC. It codes for CASSLAREVAKNIQYF.

The chain combines TRBV5-1 with TRBJ1-4; a possible D gene is TRBD1 (6 bases). Germline V lookup: CDR1 SGHRS, CDR2 YFSETQ. Trimming pared 4 bases from V and 0 bases from J, leaving 19 bases between. This CDR3 comprises 18 residues. CDR3 nucleotide sequence: TGCGCCAGCAGCGCCAAGAAGGACAGATCCTCAACTAATGAAAAACTGTTTTTT. It codes for CASSAKKDRSSTNEKLFF. Complete variable domain (other parts from reference TRBV5-1 and TRBJ1-4): KAGVTQTPRYLIKTRGQQVTLSCSPISGHRSVSWYQQTPGQGLQFLFEYFSETQRNKGNFPGRFSGRQFSNSRSEMNVSTLELGDSALYLCASSAKKDRSSTNEKLFFGSGTQLSVL.